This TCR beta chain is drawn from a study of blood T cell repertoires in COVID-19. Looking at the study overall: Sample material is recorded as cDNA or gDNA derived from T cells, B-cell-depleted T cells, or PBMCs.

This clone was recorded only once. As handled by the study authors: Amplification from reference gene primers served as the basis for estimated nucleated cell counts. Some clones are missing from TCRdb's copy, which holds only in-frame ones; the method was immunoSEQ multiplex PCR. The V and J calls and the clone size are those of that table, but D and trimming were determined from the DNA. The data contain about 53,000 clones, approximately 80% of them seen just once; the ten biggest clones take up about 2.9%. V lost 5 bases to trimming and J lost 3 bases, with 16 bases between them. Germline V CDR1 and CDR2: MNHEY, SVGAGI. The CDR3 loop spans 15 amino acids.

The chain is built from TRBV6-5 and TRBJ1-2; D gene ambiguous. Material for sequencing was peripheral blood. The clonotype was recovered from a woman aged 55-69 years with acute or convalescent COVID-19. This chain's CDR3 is CASSTMRREDYGYTF. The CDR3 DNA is TGTGCCAGCAGTACCATGAGGCGGGAGGACTATGGCTACACCTTC.